These 17 T cell receptor beta chains were sequenced from one sample in a study of CD8 T cells in ankylosing spondylitis. TCRdb reprocessed the 5' RACE reads with MiXCR, giving one entry per CDR3 protein. The sample carries 250,000 to 300,000 distinct CDR3 sequences, 20% recorded once. The source material was blood, either unsorted or a sorted T cell fraction (not recorded which). The receptors were gathered from a male donor with ankylosing spondylitis or in good health (not recorded which).

This clonotype showed up many times. The genes are TRBV10-3 and TRBJ2-1; no definite D call. The V end lost 5 bases, the J end lost 2 bases, and 10 bases lay between the germline ends. Germline-derived CDR1 and CDR2 are ENHRY and SYGVKD. There are 14 residues in the CDR3. This chain's CDR3 is CAISNSGPYNEQFF. CDR3 in DNA: TGTGCCATCAGTAACAGTGGGCCCTACAATGAGCAGTTCTTC.

V usage is TRBV15 and J usage is TRBJ2-3; 7 bases match TRBD2. V was clipped by 5 bases and J by 0 bases; unmatched bases: 5. The germline V gene encodes CDR1 LNHNV and CDR2 YYDKDF (reference sequence). CDR3 length: 15 residues. CDR3 nucleotide sequence: TGTGCCACCAGCCCAGCGCGGGGGAGCACAGATACGCAGTATTTT. It specifies CATSPARGSTDTQYF.

CDR3 DNA: TGCGCCAGCAGCCATCCGGGACAGGGAACCGGGGAGCTGTTTTTT. As protein: CASSHPGQGTGELFF. The genes are TRBV4-1 and TRBJ2-2; 9 positions agree with TRBD1. Germline V gene lookup returns CDR1 MGHRA and CDR2 YSYEKL. This CDR3 has 15 residues. The J segment lost 5 bases and the V segment lost 3 bases, leaving 4 bases of the junction unmatched.

V and J are TRBV28 and TRBJ2-7; perhaps D is TRBD1 or TRBD2 (5 bases each). Germline assignment: CDR1 MDHEN and CDR2 SYDVKM. The V end lost 5 bases, the J end lost 2 bases, and 10 bases lay between the germline ends. This CDR3 contains 13 residues. In nucleotides, the CDR3 is TGTGCCAGCAGTAACCCGGGACCCTACGAGCAGTACGTC. Protein sequence: CASSNPGPYEQYV.

This clonotype has just a few counts. The chain carries TRBV12-3 or TRBV12-4 and TRBJ2-3, with a tentative D call TRBD2 (5 bases). The CDR3 is 14 residues long. Deletions cut 7 bases from V and 2 bases from J, with 13 bases between. In nucleotides, the CDR3 is TGTGCCAGCAACGAAGGACTGCTCACAGATACGCAGTATTTT. Translation gives CASNEGLLTDTQYF.

The chain recombines TRBV29-1 with TRBJ2-2; no clear D gene. V was trimmed by 5 bases and J by 4 bases, leaving 11 bases between them. CDR3 size: 13 residues. Germline CDR1 is SQVTM and CDR2 is ANQGSEA. The CDR3 region has the DNA TGCAGCGTTTTTGGGCGGAGCACCGGGGAGCTGTTTTTT. The encoded protein is CSVFGRSTGELFF.

This clonotype was recorded many times. The chain joins TRBV12-3 or TRBV12-4 to TRBJ2-1; 7 positions match TRBD1. The CDR3 contains 16 residues. V trimming: 6 bases; J trimming: 0 bases; junction bases outside the gene matches: 8. This CDR3 is CASSPTGSGSYNEQFF. In DNA, the CDR3 is TGTGCCAGCAGCCCGACAGGGAGTGGCTCCTACAATGAGCAGTTCTTC.

The chain combines TRBV20-1 with TRBJ1-1; 10 bases are shared with TRBD1. There are 12 residues in the CDR3. The germline gives CDR1 DFQATT, CDR2 SNEGSKA (reference sequence). The CDR3 protein is CSRDRGNTEAFF. CDR3 in DNA: TGCAGCCGGGACAGGGGGAACACTGAAGCTTTCTTT.

The rearrangement joins TRBV7-3 to TRBJ2-1; 14 bases map to TRBD2. V lost 3 bases and J lost 9; bases outside the gene matches: 4. CDR1 SGHTA and CDR2 FQGTGA come from the germline V gene. The CDR3 runs 15 residues. CDR3 sequence (DNA): TGTGCCAGCAGCTTCGGGACTAGCGGGGGAACTGAGCAGTTCTTC. Its translation is CASSFGTSGGTEQFF.

This clonotype showed up many times. This chain connects TRBV20-1 to TRBJ2-3; D unclear. Germline assignment: CDR1 DFQATT and CDR2 SNEGSKA (reference sequence). The V end was cut by 6 bases, the J end by 5 bases, with 15 bases between. CDR3 length: 13 residues. The CDR3 sequence is CSAEALGEDTQYF. The CDR3 nucleotides are TGCAGTGCCGAGGCACTGGGTGAAGATACGCAGTATTTT.

Regarding this clonotype: One junction end disagrees with the germline gene, perhaps due to a read error. V gene TRBV27 combines with J gene TRBJ2-2; D unclear. Germline-derived CDR1 and CDR2 are MNHEY and SMNVEV (reference sequence). The CDR3 loop spans 15 amino acids. DNA of the CDR3: TGTGCCGGCAGTCCCCCGGGTCTTAACACCGGGGAGCTGTTTTTT. Translation: CAGSPPGLNTGELFF.

The chain employs TRBV20-1 and TRBJ1-5, with no clear D. From germline, CDR1 is DFQATT and CDR2 SNEGSKA (reference sequence). The CDR3 is 12 residues long. Trimming removed 5 bases from V and 4 bases from J, with 9 bases in between. The CDR3 loop reads CSARGANQPQHF. The CDR3 DNA follows: TGCAGTGCTCGGGGTGCGAATCAGCCCCAGCATTTT.

There are a few counts of this clonotype. The rearrangement links TRBV20-1 to TRBJ2-3, with D unclear. Trimming stripped 6 bases from V and 1 base from J, with 8 bases between. The germline gives CDR1 DFQATT, CDR2 SNEGSKA (reference sequence). This CDR3 spans 12 amino acids. As DNA, the CDR3 is TGCAGTGCCGCGATCGGCACAGATACGCAGTATTTT. It yields the protein CSAAIGTDTQYF.

This clonotype was found a few times. V and J are TRBV13 and TRBJ1-2, with D possibly being TRBD1 (6 bases). V lost 0 bases and J lost 5, with 13 bases in between. The CDR3 loop spans 15 amino acids. Germline CDR1 and CDR2: PRHDT and FYEKMQ (reference sequence). The CDR3 loop reads CASSLGLGGPYGYTF. The CDR3 nucleotides are TGTGCCAGCAGCTTAGGCCTTGGGGGGCCATATGGCTACACCTTC.

This clonotype occurred a few times. CDR3: CSAMITGGDQPQHF. The DNA of the CDR3 is TGCAGTGCTATGATAACAGGGGGAGATCAGCCCCAGCATTTT. The J gene is TRBJ1-5, the V gene TRBV20-1; 8 bases fit TRBD1. V shed 4 bases, J shed 5 bases, and the junction held 7 bases outside the gene matches. The CDR3 spans 14 residues. CDR1 is DFQATT and CDR2 is SNEGSKA in the germline V gene (reference sequence).

In regard to this clonotype: Its ends do not fully match the called genes, so a read error is possible. The rearrangement joins TRBV28 to TRBJ2-3, with TRBD2 identical over 9 bases. The germline V gene has CDR1 MDHEN and CDR2 SYDVKM. The CDR3 extends over 14 amino acids. The CDR3 DNA reads TGTGTCAGCACTGAAGCGGGGGGAACAGATACGCAGTATTTT. This sequence encodes CVSTEAGGTDTQYF.

The J gene is TRBJ2-1, the V gene TRBV5-4; 7 nucleotides align to TRBD2. Germline trimming cut 5 bases from V and 0 bases from J; bases unmatched to any gene: 8. The CDR3 has 16 residues. CDR1 is SGHNT, CDR2 YYREEE, per germline (reference sequence). CDR3 nucleotides: TGTGCCAGCAGTGCCCCTGGGGGGGACTCCTACAATGAGCAGTTCTTC. This codes for CASSAPGGDSYNEQFF. The full variable domain, its missing parts supplied by reference TRBV5-4 and TRBJ2-1, is ETGVTQSPTHLIKTRGQQVTLRCSSQSGHNTVSWYQQALGQGPQFIFQYYREEENGRGNFPPRFSGLQFPNYSSELNVNALELDDSALYLCASSAPGGDSYNEQFFGPGTRLTVL.